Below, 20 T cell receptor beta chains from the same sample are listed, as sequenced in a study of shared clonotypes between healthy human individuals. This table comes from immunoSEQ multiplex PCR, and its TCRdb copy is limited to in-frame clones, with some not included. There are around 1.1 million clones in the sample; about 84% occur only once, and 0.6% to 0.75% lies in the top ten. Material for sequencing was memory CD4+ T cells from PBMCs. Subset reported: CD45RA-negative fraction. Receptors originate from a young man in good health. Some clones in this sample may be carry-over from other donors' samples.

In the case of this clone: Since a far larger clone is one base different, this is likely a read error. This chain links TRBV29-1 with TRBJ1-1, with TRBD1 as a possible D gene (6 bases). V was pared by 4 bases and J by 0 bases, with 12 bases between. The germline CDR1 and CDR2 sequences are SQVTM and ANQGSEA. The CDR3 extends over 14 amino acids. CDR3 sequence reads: CSVARGDMNTEAFF. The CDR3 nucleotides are TGCAGCGTTGCCAGGGGAGACATGAACACTGAAGCTTTCTTT. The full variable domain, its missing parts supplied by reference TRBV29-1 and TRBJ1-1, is SAVISQKPSRDICQRGTSLTIQCQVDSQVTMMFWYRQQPGQSLTLIATANQGSEATYESGFVIDKFPISRPNLTFSTLTVSNMSPEDSSIYLCSVARGDMNTEAFFGQGTRLTVV.

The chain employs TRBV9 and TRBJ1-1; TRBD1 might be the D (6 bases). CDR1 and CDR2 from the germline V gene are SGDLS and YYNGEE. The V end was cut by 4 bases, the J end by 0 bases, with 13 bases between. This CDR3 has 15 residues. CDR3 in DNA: TGTGCCAGCAGCCCCGAGGGGGTCATGAACACTGAAGCTTTCTTT. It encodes CASSPEGVMNTEAFF.

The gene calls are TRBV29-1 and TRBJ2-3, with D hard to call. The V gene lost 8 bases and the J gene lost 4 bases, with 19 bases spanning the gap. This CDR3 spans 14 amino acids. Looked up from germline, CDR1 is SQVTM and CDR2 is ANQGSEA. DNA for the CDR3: TGCAGCTCTTCAGGCAGGCGTCAGTCAGATACGCAGTATTTT. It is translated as CSSSGRRQSDTQYF.

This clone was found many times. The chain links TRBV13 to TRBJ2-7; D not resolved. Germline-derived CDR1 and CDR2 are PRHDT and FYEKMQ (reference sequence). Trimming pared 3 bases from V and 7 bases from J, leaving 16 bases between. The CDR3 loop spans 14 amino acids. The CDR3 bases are TGTGCCAGCAGCTTGCCGGGCCTCGTAGGGGAGCAGTACTTC. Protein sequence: CASSLPGLVGEQYF.

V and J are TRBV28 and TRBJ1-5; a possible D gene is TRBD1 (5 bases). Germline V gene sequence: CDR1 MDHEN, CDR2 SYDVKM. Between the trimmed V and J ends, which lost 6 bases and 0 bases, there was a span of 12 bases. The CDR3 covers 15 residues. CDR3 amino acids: CASRGATYSNQPQHF. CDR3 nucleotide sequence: TGTGCCAGCAGAGGGGCTACCTATAGCAATCAGCCCCAGCATTTT.

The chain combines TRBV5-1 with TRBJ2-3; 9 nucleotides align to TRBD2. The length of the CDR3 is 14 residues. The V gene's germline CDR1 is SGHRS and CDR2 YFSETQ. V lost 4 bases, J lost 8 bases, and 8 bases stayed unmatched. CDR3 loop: CASSEGIAGVTQYF. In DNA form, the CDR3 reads TGCGCCAGCAGCGAGGGAATAGCGGGAGTTACGCAGTATTTT.

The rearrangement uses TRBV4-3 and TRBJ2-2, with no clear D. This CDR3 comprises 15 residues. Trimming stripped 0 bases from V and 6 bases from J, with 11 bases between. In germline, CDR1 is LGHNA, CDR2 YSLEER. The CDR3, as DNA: TGCGCCAGCAGCCAAGATAGGGCCTGGCCCGGGGAGCTGTTTTTT. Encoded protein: CASSQDRAWPGELFF.

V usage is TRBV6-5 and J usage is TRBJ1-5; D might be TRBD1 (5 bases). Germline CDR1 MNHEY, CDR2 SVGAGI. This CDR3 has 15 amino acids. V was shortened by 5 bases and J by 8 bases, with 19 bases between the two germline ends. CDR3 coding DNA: TGTGCCAGCAGTCCTCACCTCAACGGGGGAGAGCCCCAGCATTTT. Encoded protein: CASSPHLNGGEPQHF.

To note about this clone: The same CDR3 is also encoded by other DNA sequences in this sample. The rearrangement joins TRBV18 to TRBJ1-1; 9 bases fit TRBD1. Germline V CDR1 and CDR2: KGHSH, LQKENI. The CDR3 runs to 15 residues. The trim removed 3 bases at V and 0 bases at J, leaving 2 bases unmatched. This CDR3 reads CASSPDRGMNTEAFF. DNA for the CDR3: TGTGCCAGCTCACCCGACAGGGGGATGAACACTGAAGCTTTCTTT.

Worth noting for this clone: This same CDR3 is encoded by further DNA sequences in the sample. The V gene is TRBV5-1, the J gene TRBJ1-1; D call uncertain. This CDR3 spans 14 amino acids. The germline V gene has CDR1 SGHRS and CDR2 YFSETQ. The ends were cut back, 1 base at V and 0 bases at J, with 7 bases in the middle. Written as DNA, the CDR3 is TGCGCCAGCAGCTTGACAGTCATGAACACTGAAGCTTTCTTT. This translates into CASSLTVMNTEAFF.

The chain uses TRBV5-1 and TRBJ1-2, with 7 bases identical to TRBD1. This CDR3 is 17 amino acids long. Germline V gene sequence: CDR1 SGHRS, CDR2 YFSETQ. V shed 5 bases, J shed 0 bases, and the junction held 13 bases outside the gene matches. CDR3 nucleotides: TGCGCCAGCAGTTCTAAGACAGGGCCCAGCTCTAACTATGGCTACACCTTC. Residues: CASSSKTGPSSNYGYTF.

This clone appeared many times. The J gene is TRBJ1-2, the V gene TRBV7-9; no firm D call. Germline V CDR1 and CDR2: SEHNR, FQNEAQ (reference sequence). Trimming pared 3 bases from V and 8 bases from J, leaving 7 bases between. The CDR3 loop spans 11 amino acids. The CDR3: CASSLAQGYTF. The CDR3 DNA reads TGTGCCAGCAGCTTGGCTCAGGGCTACACCTTC.

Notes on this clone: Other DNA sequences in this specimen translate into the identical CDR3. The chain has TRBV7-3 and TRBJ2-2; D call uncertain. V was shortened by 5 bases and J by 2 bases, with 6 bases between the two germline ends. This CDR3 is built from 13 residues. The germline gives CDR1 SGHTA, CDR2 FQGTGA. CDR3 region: CASSRSNTGELFF. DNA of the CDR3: TGTGCCAGCAGCAGGAGTAACACCGGGGAGCTGTTTTTT.

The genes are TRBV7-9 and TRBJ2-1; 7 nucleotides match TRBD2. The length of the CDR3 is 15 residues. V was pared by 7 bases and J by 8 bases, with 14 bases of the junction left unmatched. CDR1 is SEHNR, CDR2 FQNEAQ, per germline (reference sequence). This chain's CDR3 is CASNLGGRLGDEQFF. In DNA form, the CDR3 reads TGTGCCAGCAACCTGGGAGGGCGCTTGGGAGATGAGCAGTTCTTC.

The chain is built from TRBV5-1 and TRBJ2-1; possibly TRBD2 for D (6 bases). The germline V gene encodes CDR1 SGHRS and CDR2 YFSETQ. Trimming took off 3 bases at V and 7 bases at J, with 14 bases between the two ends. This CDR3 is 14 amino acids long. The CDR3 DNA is TGCGCCAGCAGCTACGAGGGAGGAAGGAATGAGCAGTTCTTC. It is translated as CASSYEGGRNEQFF.

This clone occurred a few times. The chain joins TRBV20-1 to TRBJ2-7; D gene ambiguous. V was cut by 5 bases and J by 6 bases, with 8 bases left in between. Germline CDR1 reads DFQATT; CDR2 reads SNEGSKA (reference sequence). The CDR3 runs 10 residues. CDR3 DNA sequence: TGCAGTGCTTACACGGGCGAGCAGTACTTC. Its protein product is CSAYTGEQYF.

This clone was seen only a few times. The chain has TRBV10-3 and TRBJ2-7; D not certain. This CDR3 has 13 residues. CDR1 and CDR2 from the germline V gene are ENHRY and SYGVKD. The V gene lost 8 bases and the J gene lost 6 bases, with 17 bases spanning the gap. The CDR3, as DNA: TGTGCCATCGGGTATACCACGGAAGGCGAGCAGTACTTC. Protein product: CAIGYTTEGEQYF.

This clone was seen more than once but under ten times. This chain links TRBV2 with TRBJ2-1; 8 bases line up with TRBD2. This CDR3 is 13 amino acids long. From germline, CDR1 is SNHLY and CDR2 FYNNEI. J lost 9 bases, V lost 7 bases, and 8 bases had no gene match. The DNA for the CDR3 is TGTGCCAGCACGGGAGGGCCTGAAAGTGAGCAGTTCTTC. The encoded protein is CASTGGPESEQFF.

In nucleotides, the CDR3 is TGTGCTGGGGGACGGGCGGCCGGGGAGCTGTTTTTT. Its protein product is CAGGRAAGELFF. The V call is TRBV7-9, the J call TRBJ2-2, with D possibly being TRBD1 or TRBD2 (5 bases each). There are 12 residues in the CDR3. In germline, CDR1 is SEHNR, CDR2 FQNEAQ (reference sequence).

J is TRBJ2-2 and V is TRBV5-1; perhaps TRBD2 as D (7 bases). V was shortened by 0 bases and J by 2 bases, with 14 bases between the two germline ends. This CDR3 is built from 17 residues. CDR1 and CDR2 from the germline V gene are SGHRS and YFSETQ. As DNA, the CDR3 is TGCGCCAGCAGCTTGGCGGGGGGCGGGAGAAACACCGGGGAGCTGTTTTTT. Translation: CASSLAGGGRNTGELFF.